This T cell receptor beta chain comes out of a study of blood T cell repertoires in COVID-19. On the study more broadly: Italy, Spain and the United States were the sources of the convalescent and acute COVID-19 samples. PBMCs, B-cell-depleted T cells, or T cells were the source of the cDNA or gDNA that made up the material.

Per the original data handling: Cell counts per sample came from amplifying reference gene primers. The method was immunoSEQ multiplex PCR; TCRdb's version includes in-frame clones alone and lacks a portion of them. The DNA was the basis for D and trimming; V, J and clone size are from that table. The sample lists roughly 240,000 clones, roughly 86% occurring once. CDR1 is SGHNT and CDR2 is YYREEE in the germline V gene (reference sequence). This CDR3 is 13 amino acids long. The ends were cut back, 7 bases at V and 0 bases at J, with 11 bases in the middle. Enrolment of Seattle patients took place during active infection, and they were followed longitudinally.

Sequencing was done on a sample of peripheral blood. The chain recombines TRBV5-4 with TRBJ2-7, with a weak D call TRBD1 (5 bases). The TCR comes from a woman at least 80 years old with COVID-19, enrolled during active disease. The CDR3 DNA reads TGTGCCAGCGGAAACAGGACCTCCTACGAGCAGTACTTC. Amino acids: CASGNRTSYEQYF.